The entry below describes one T cell receptor (beta chain). This CDR3 has 13 residues. Deletions cut 3 bases from V and 7 bases from J, with 7 bases between. TCRdb's table, derived via immunoSEQ multiplex PCR, lists solely in-frame clones and lacks some. The sample consists of 65,000 to 80,000 clones, around 90% of them appearing once. These data originate in a study of control samples from healthy donors and cancer patients. This rearrangement joins TRBV12-3 or TRBV12-4 to TRBJ1-6; D uncertain. What was sequenced was PBMCs. This clonotype originated in a woman aged 45-59 years with colorectal cancer. CDR3 DNA: TGTGCCAGCAGTTTGGGTGGGAATTCACCCCTCCACTTT. Encoded protein: CASSLGGNSPLHF.